This TCR beta chain derives from a study of blood T cell repertoires in COVID-19. Study summary: Sources were T cells, B-cell-depleted T cells, or PBMCs; the material itself was cDNA or gDNA.

Original methodology: Reference gene primer amplification yielded estimated nucleated cell counts. Using immunoSEQ multiplex PCR, the repertoire was profiled, and TCRdb retains in-frame clones only, with some absent. That table gives V, J and clone size, and the DNA gave D and trimming. Of some 140,000 clones listed, about 76% are singletons. This CDR3 contains 17 residues. V lost 0 bases, J lost 8 bases, and 23 bases lay in between. Germline CDR1 and CDR2: SGHRS and YFSETQ. The chain recombines TRBV5-1 with TRBJ1-2, with D unresolved. The sequence derives from a man older than 75 with acute or convalescent COVID-19. The sequencing sample was made of peripheral blood. CDR3 sequence: CASSLGPRLGPMNGYTF. Written as DNA, the CDR3 is TGCGCCAGCAGCTTGGGCCCCCGATTGGGCCCGATGAACGGCTACACCTTC.